Listed below are T cell receptor beta chains from one sample, sequenced in a study of blood T cell dynamics during melanoma immunotherapy. Method: immunoSEQ multiplex PCR; TCRdb's copy keeps in-frame clones and lacks some. The sample consists of roughly 13,000 clones, just over 90% of them appearing once. Sequenced material: effector memory CD8+ T cells from blood, taken from a patient treated with checkpoint blockade. The receptors here all came from a human donor with melanoma. Each CDR3 is given with its conserved first and last residue. The D gene is left open where the match is weak. Clone sizes are given selectively: once, few, many, or a class where the clone is expanded.

J gene	V gene	clone size	D gene	CDR3 protein	CDR3 DNA
TRBJ2-3	TRBV5-1	NA	TRBD1	CASRDRDSPDTQYF	TGCGCCAGCCGGGACAGGGATTCACCAGATACGCAGTATTTT
TRBJ2-1	TRBV11-3	NA	NA	CASSFPAPNNEQFF	TGTGCCAGCAGCTTCCCAGCGCCAAACAATGAGCAGTTCTTC
TRBJ2-7	TRBV28	NA	NA	CASTPGGGFHEQYF	TGTGCCAGCACCCCAGGGGGAGGGTTCCACGAGCAGTACTTC
TRBJ1-1	TRBV28	NA	NA	CASSSPGRSGTEAFF	TGTGCCAGCAGTTCCCCCGGGAGGAGTGGCACTGAAGCTTTCTTT
TRBJ2-3	TRBV7-2	NA	NA	CASSFWDTSTDTQYF	TGTGCCAGCAGCTTCTGGGACACCAGCACAGATACGCAGTATTTT
TRBJ2-7	TRBV7-9	NA	NA	CASSLPGHANEQYF	TGTGCCAGCAGCCTGCCGGGACATGCAAACGAGCAGTACTTC
TRBJ1-6	TRBV5-6	NA	NA	CATHSGGLPLHF	TGTGCCACCCACTCGGGCGGTCTGCCCCTCCACTTT
TRBJ2-1	TRBV27	NA	TRBD2	CASSFPGLADEQFF	TGTGCCAGCAGTTTTCCGGGACTAGCAGACGAGCAGTTCTTC
TRBJ2-1	TRBV11-2	NA	NA	CASSPNGKVNEQFF	TGTGCCAGCAGCCCCAACGGTAAGGTCAATGAGCAGTTCTTC
TRBJ1-2	TRBV27	few	TRBD1	CASSDRGLPNGYTF	TGTGCCAGCAGTGACAGGGGGCTTCCCAACGGCTACACCTTC
TRBJ1-1	TRBV18	NA	TRBD1	CASSPSPGQGMNTEAFF	TGTGCCAGCTCACCAAGTCCGGGACAGGGGATGAACACTGAAGCTTTCTTT
TRBJ2-2	TRBV5-1	NA	NA	CASTPLQGPNTGELFF	TGCGCCAGCACCCCTCTTCAGGGCCCGAACACCGGGGAGCTGTTTTTT
TRBJ2-1	TRBV27	NA	TRBD2	CASSLEVAGRSYNEQFF	TGTGCCAGCAGTTTAGAAGTAGCGGGACGCTCCTACAATGAGCAGTTCTTC
TRBJ2-2	TRBV7-8	once	NA	CASSLGVGDVYTGELFF	TGTGCCAGCAGCTTAGGGGTGGGAGATGTGTACACCGGGGAGCTGTTTTTT
TRBJ2-2	TRBV5-8	NA	NA	CASSLAYGTLTGELFF	TGTGCCAGCAGCTTGGCCTATGGGACTTTAACCGGGGAGCTGTTTTTT
TRBJ2-2	TRBV4-2	few	TRBD2	CASSPLAGETGELFF	TGTGCCAGCAGCCCCCTAGCGGGAGAGACCGGGGAGCTGTTTTTT
TRBJ2-2	TRBV29-1	NA	NA	CSVSSATGELFF	TGCAGCGTTTCTTCAGCCACCGGGGAGCTGTTTTTT
TRBJ2-5	TRBV4-1	NA	NA	CASSQVKGEETQYF	TGCGCCAGCAGCCAAGTGAAGGGTGAGGAGACCCAGTACTTC
TRBJ1-2	TRBV19	NA	NA	CASSIVPAPFGYTF	TGTGCCAGTAGTATAGTCCCAGCCCCTTTCGGCTACACCTTC
TRBJ2-7	TRBV25-1	NA	NA	CASRSLQGTDYEQYF	TGTGCCAGCAGAAGCCTCCAGGGGACCGACTACGAGCAGTACTTC
TRBJ1-1	TRBV4-1	NA	NA	CASSHRQMNTEAFF	TGCGCCAGCAGCCACCGACAGATGAACACTGAAGCTTTCTTT
TRBJ2-1	TRBV10-2	NA	TRBD2	CASKEAGVSYEQFF	TGCGCCAGCAAGGAAGCGGGAGTTAGCTATGAGCAGTTCTTC
TRBJ1-4	TRBV25-1	NA	TRBD1	CASSGLRTGEVEKLFF	TGTGCCAGCAGTGGCCTCAGGACAGGGGAGGTTGAAAAACTGTTTTTT
TRBJ2-7	TRBV10-3	once	NA	CAISETRQNYEQYF	TGTGCCATCAGCGAGACCCGACAGAACTACGAGCAGTACTTC
TRBJ1-1	TRBV11-1	NA	NA	CASSFDSDLNTEAFF	TGTGCCAGCAGCTTCGACAGCGACTTGAACACTGAAGCTTTCTTT
TRBJ1-2	TRBV6-6	NA	NA	CASSYLGGDGYTF	TGTGCCAGCAGTTACCTGGGGGGGGATGGCTACACCTTC
TRBJ1-4	TRBV4-2	NA	NA	CASSQRTDLVKLFF	TGTGCCAGCAGCCAAAGGACAGATCTAGTAAAACTGTTTTTT
TRBJ1-1	TRBV7-9	NA	TRBD1	CASNLSRGPTEAFF	TGTGCCAGCAACTTATCCAGGGGGCCCACTGAAGCTTTCTTT
TRBJ1-5	TRBV1	NA	NA	CTSSRGRQPQHF	TGCACCAGCAGCCGAGGACGGCAGCCCCAGCATTTT
TRBJ2-7	TRBV4-1	few	NA	CASSQGTGWPYEQYF	TGCGCCAGCAGCCAAGGTACGGGGTGGCCCTACGAGCAGTACTTC
TRBJ2-5	TRBV7-9	once	NA	CASSSQTGGAWTQYF	TGTGCCAGCAGCTCCCAGACGGGGGGCGCCTGGACCCAGTACTTC
TRBJ2-3	TRBV19	once	NA	CASSWQGLGSTQYF	TGTGCCAGTAGTTGGCAGGGGCTTGGATCTACGCAGTATTTT
TRBJ2-1	TRBV7-2	NA	NA	CASNWAGFVNEQFF	TGTGCCAGCAACTGGGCGGGGTTTGTAAATGAGCAGTTCTTC
TRBJ2-5	TRBV7-9	NA	TRBD2	CASSLFVAGRVETQYF	TGTGCCAGCAGCTTATTTGTAGCGGGCAGGGTGGAGACCCAGTACTTC
TRBJ2-7	TRBV7-6	NA	NA	CASSLGSNSYEQYF	TGTGCCAGCAGCTTAGGGAGCAACTCCTACGAGCAGTACTTC
TRBJ1-6	TRBV2	NA	NA	CASGPGLLGSPLHF	TGTGCCAGCGGGCCGGGGCTACTTGGTTCACCCCTCCACTTT
TRBJ1-1	TRBV2	NA	NA	CAQVEGRMNTEAFF	TGTGCCCAGGTGGAGGGCAGGATGAACACTGAAGCTTTCTTT
TRBJ2-1	TRBV19	NA	TRBD2	CASTLAGNNEQFF	TGTGCCAGTACTCTAGCGGGAAACAATGAGCAGTTCTTC
TRBJ2-3	TRBV27	NA	TRBD1	CASSSRVGQGTDTQYF	TGTGCCAGCAGTTCCCGGGTCGGACAGGGGACGGATACGCAGTATTTT
TRBJ2-1	TRBV28	NA	TRBD2	CASSGASGSFDEQFF	TGTGCCAGCAGCGGTGCTAGCGGGAGTTTTGATGAGCAGTTCTTC
TRBJ2-1	TRBV5-4	once	NA	CASSFQGGNEQFF	TGTGCCAGCAGCTTCCAGGGAGGCAATGAGCAGTTCTTC
TRBJ2-2	TRBV7-9	NA	TRBD1	CANRGPLGGSSTGELFF	TGTGCCAACAGGGGCCCTCTCGGCGGTAGTAGCACCGGGGAGCTGTTTTTT
TRBJ2-7	TRBV19	NA	NA	CASSWGTSYEQYF	TGTGCCAGTAGTTGGGGCACCTCCTACGAGCAGTACTTC
TRBJ2-7	TRBV5-5	NA	TRBD2	CASSYELAGSYEQYF	TGTGCCAGCTCGTACGAACTAGCGGGTTCCTACGAGCAGTACTTC
TRBJ1-3	TRBV6-1	NA	NA	CASSEGENRASGNTIYF	TGTGCCAGCAGTGAAGGGGAAAACAGGGCGTCTGGAAACACCATATATTTT
TRBJ2-5	TRBV23-1	NA	NA	CASSRDARETQYF	TGCGCCAGCAGTCGGGACGCTCGGGAGACCCAGTACTTC
TRBJ2-5	TRBV9	NA	NA	CASSALRRGRQETQYF	TGTGCCAGCAGCGCGCTCCGTAGGGGCAGGCAAGAGACCCAGTACTTC
TRBJ2-5	TRBV2	NA	NA	CASIILRGLTYQETQYF	TGTGCCAGCATTATTCTCCGGGGGTTAACGTACCAAGAGACCCAGTACTTC
TRBJ1-5	TRBV6-5	NA	NA	CASSYRAGQPQHF	TGTGCCAGCAGTTACAGGGCGGGTCAGCCCCAGCATTTT
TRBJ2-7	TRBV7-9	NA	NA	CASSPVRKGGSGEQYF	TGTGCCAGCAGCCCAGTTCGTAAGGGGGGCTCGGGCGAGCAGTACTTC
TRBJ2-7	TRBV27	NA	NA	CASSLSGLADEQYF	TGTGCCAGCAGTTTATCCGGACTGGCCGACGAGCAGTACTTC